This entry is about one TCR beta chain. Its cognate antigen is unknown. TCR alpha and beta CDR3 regions were amplified from RNA using iRepertoire nested multiplex PCR. Input was 100-400 ng of tissue mRNA or PBMC total RNA. TCRdb analysed the multiplex PCR reads with MiXCR anew, one entry per CDR3 protein. The table lists about 180,000 distinct CDR3 sequences, approximately 40% of them singletons. The data stem from a study of glioma-infiltrating T cells. Broader study findings: Above-expected tissue-blood divergence occurred in all gliomas, most in low-grade ones. CDR3 overlap between tissue and blood was very small.

This CDR3 contains 15 residues. Per germline, CDR1 LNHDA and CDR2 SQIVND (reference sequence). Trimming removed 4 bases from V and 3 bases from J, with 13 bases in between. This sequence was found in a human donor with low-grade glioma or glioblastoma, undergoing nonglioma brain surgery, or in good health (not recorded which). The genes are TRBV19 and TRBJ1-5; weak D call: TRBD1 (6 bases). The sample comprised glioma tissue, nonneoplastic brain tissue, or PBMCs (not recorded which). This chain's CDR3 is CASSTQDRFNQPQHF. CDR3 bases: TGTGCCAGTAGTACCCAGGACAGATTCAATCAGCCCCAGCATTTT.